The clone carrying this T cell receptor (beta chain) has only a few counts. Its antigen is unidentified. Unique molecular identifiers were affixed to single, distinct cDNA molecules. MiXCR, applied by TCRdb to the 5' RACE reads, yields one record per CDR3 protein. Of approximately 90,000 distinct CDR3 sequences in the sample, 9.5% to 12% were seen once. The data derive from a study of early T cells in non-severe SARS-CoV-2 infection. CDR3 length: 15 residues. J gave up 7 bases and V 1 base, and 4 bases lay outside the gene matches. Germline values: CDR1 SGHRS, CDR2 YFSETQ. General study points: Comparison of clonotypes with VDJdb favored anti-spike CD8 responses while missing private and CD4 specificities.

This specimen was whole blood, taken at baseline. The receptor's source is an adult who was a healthcare worker with PCR-confirmed SARS-CoV-2 infection or an uninfected control (not recorded which). This chain connects TRBV5-1 to TRBJ2-1; TRBD2 agrees at 11 bases. CDR3 sequence: CASSLPSGGLNEQFF. The CDR3 nucleotides are TGCGCCAGCAGCTTGCCTAGCGGGGGGTTAAATGAGCAGTTCTTC. Based on the CDR3 plus reference TRBV5-1 and TRBJ2-1, the full variable domain is KAGVTQTPRYLIKTRGQQVTLSCSPISGHRSVSWYQQTPGQGLQFLFEYFSETQRNKGNFPGRFSGRQFSNSRSEMNVSTLELGDSALYLCASSLPSGGLNEQFFGPGTRLTVL.